The next 4 T cell receptor beta chains were all read from a single sample in a study of blood T cell repertoires in COVID-19. Here immunoSEQ multiplex PCR was the method, and the copy in TCRdb shows in-frame clones only, minus some. This table holds some 150,000 clones, approximately 81% found once. Specimen: peripheral blood. The receptors originated from a human donor in a cohort sampled during active COVID-19.

This clone occurred once. V usage is TRBV27 and J usage is TRBJ2-7; a weak D match, TRBD1 (6 bases). Germline V lookup: CDR1 MNHEY, CDR2 SMNVEV (reference sequence). Trimming took off 5 bases at V and 0 bases at J, with 11 bases between the two ends. This CDR3 is built from 14 residues. This CDR3 reads CASSLRTASYEQYF. DNA for the CDR3: TGTGCCAGCAGTCTCCGGACAGCCTCCTACGAGCAGTACTTC.

The rearrangement links TRBV6-2 or TRBV6-3 to TRBJ2-7, with D possibly TRBD1 on 5 matching bases. Germline assignment: CDR1 MNHEY and CDR2 SVGEGT. This CDR3 comprises 14 residues. The germline V and J ends were trimmed by 0 bases and 6 bases, with 12 bases remaining between them. The CDR3 loop is CASSYSVGASEQYF. The CDR3 DNA reads as TGTGCCAGCAGTTACTCAGTAGGGGCAAGCGAGCAGTACTTC.

V gene TRBV7-6 combines with J gene TRBJ2-5; TRBD1 agrees at 9 bases. The germline CDR1 and CDR2 sequences are SGHVS and FNYEAQ. CDR3 length equals 16 residues. The V and J ends lost 4 bases and 4 bases, in that order; junction bases with no gene match: 10. In DNA, the CDR3 is TGTGCCAGCAGCTCCTCCGGGACAGGGAAGGGAGAGACCCAGTACTTC. Its translation is CASSSSGTGKGETQYF.

CDR3 protein: CASSLDWGQGLYSNQPQHF. In DNA form, the CDR3 reads TGTGCCAGCAGCTTAGATTGGGGACAGGGGTTGTATAGCAATCAGCCCCAGCATTTT. The chain joins TRBV7-9 to TRBJ1-5, with 10 bases fitting TRBD1. J gave up 0 bases and V 1 base, and 9 bases lay outside the gene matches. The CDR3 sequence is 19 residues long. CDR1 is SEHNR, CDR2 FQNEAQ, per germline (reference sequence).